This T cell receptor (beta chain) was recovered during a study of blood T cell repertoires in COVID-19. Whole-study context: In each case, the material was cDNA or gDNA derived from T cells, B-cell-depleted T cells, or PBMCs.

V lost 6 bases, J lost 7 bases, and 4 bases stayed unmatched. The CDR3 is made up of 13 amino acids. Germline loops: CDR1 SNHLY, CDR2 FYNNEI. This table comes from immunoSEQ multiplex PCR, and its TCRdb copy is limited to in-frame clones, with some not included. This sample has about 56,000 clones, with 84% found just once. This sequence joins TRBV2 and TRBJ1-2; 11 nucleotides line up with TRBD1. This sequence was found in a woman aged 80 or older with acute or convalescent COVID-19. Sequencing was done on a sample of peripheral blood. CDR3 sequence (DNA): TGTGCCAGCAGCCGGGACAGGGGGTTTGGCTACACCTTC. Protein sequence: CASSRDRGFGYTF.